Sequencing of this TCR beta chain was carried out in a study of cytomegalovirus exposure and HLA in healthy donors. Study background: The roughly 110 validation repertoires matched the roughly 700 first-cohort repertoires in platform, a later analysis reported. Study-level findings and limits: There were a few CMV-associated chains whose specificity for CMV antigens was confirmed in vitro. Cytomegalovirus association was assigned to around 150 TCR beta chains.

The donors were in the roughly 110-subject validation cohort; that cohort was separate from the roughly 620-subject first cohort. Measured with immunoSEQ multiplex PCR; TCRdb has only the in-frame clones, and not every one. Here the sample spans roughly 100,000 clones, around 86% being singletons. Germline V CDR1 and CDR2: MNHEY, SMNVEV (reference sequence). This CDR3 comprises 16 residues. Unmatched junction bases numbered 12, after V lost 4 bases and J lost 6 bases. About this clone: Its cognate antigen is unknown.

Material for sequencing was PBMCs. The chain has TRBV27 and TRBJ2-3; 8 nucleotides agree with TRBD1. This sequence was found in a woman aged 18-35 years in good health and CMV-seropositive. The CDR3 coding sequence is TGTGCCAGCAGTTCAGCCGGACAGGGAAAACGCGATACGCAGTATTTT. It encodes CASSSAGQGKRDTQYF.